Each of the 27 T cell receptor beta chains below was sequenced from the same sample in a study of regulatory and conventional T cells in RAG deficiency. Conventional CD4+ T cells were sorted from blood as CD25-low CD127-high cells. The method was immunoSEQ multiplex PCR; TCRdb's version includes in-frame clones alone and lacks a portion of them. The sample holds some 20,000 clones; around 94% are singletons and the top ten take roughly 0.73%. These data were likewise used in another study, on regulatory T cells. From that study: Amplification used 52 TRBV primers and 13 TRBJ primers.

Material: CD4+ T cells sorted from blood. These receptors were taken from a human donor in good health.

The genes are TRBV10-2 and TRBJ2-7; D is ambiguous. V was trimmed by 0 bases and J by 2 bases, leaving 11 bases between them. CDR1 and CDR2 from the germline V gene are WSHSY and SAAADI. The CDR3 runs to 15 residues. CDR3 DNA: TGCGCCAGCAGTGAGTCGACCTATCGCGCCTACGAGCAGTACTTC. Protein: CASSESTYRAYEQYF.

The chain is built from TRBV27 and TRBJ1-3; D call uncertain. CDR3 length: 14 amino acids. CDR1 is MNHEY, CDR2 SMNVEV, per germline (reference sequence). V lost 4 bases and J 0 bases, leaving 7 bases between the germline ends. The DNA for the CDR3 is TGTGCCAGCAGTTCAGCAATCTCTGGAAACACCATATATTTT. Its protein is CASSSAISGNTIYF.

Note on this clone: The sample carries other DNA sequences with the same CDR3. The chain employs TRBV9 and TRBJ2-3, with D tentatively TRBD2 (7 bases). The CDR3 loop spans 15 amino acids. Germline loops: CDR1 SGDLS, CDR2 YYNGEE. Trimming pared 0 bases from V and 5 bases from J, leaving 13 bases between. DNA of the CDR3: TGTGCCAGCAGCGTAGCCGGGGGGCCTGTAGATACGCAGTATTTT. It is translated as CASSVAGGPVDTQYF.

The chain links TRBV11-1 to TRBJ2-5; perhaps TRBD1 as D (6 bases). V was cut by 2 bases and J by 3 bases, with 7 bases left in between. Germline values: CDR1 SGHAT, CDR2 FQDESV (reference sequence). The CDR3 has 13 residues. CDR3 nucleotides: TGTGCCAGCAGCTTATGGGACAAAGAGACCCAGTACTTC. This gives the protein CASSLWDKETQYF.

This clone came up a few times. The chain is built from TRBV7-3 and TRBJ1-2, with TRBD1 matching 7 bases. V was pared by 6 bases and J by 0 bases, with 16 bases of the junction left unmatched. Germline-derived CDR1 and CDR2 are SGHTA and FQGTGA. The CDR3 length is 18 residues. CDR3: CASSLHGDRGVPNYGYTF. For the CDR3, the DNA is TGTGCCAGCAGTCTTCATGGGGACAGAGGGGTCCCTAACTATGGCTACACCTTC. Supplemented by reference TRBV7-3 and TRBJ1-2, the full variable domain reads GAGVSQTPSNKVTEKGKYVELRCDPISGHTALYWYRQSLGQGPEFLIYFQGTGAADDSGLPNDRFFAVRPEGSVSTLKIQRTERGDSAVYLCASSLHGDRGVPNYGYTFGSGTRLTVV.

The V gene is TRBV28, the J gene TRBJ1-3; D possibly corresponds to TRBD1 (5 bases). The CDR3 runs to 15 residues. V was trimmed by 3 bases and J by 1 base, leaving 10 bases between them. CDR1 is MDHEN and CDR2 is SYDVKM in the germline V gene. CDR3 DNA sequence: TGTGCCAGCAGTTTCCCGAGGGGTTCTGGAAACACCATATATTTT. Translation: CASSFPRGSGNTIYF.

CDR3 region: CASSRQEIQETQYF. In DNA form, the CDR3 reads TGTGCCAGCAGCAGACAGGAAATACAAGAGACCCAGTACTTC. This chain connects TRBV6-1 to TRBJ2-5; D is possibly TRBD1 (6 bases). Germline CDR1 reads MNHNS; CDR2 reads SASEGT. Trimming pared 6 bases from V and 2 bases from J, leaving 13 bases between. This CDR3 region has 14 residues.

The chain is built from TRBV6-6 and TRBJ2-2; D is perhaps TRBD2 (6 bases). The CDR3 consists of 15 residues. V lost 6 bases and J 7 bases, leaving 18 bases between the germline ends. Germline V CDR1 and CDR2: MNHNY, SVGAGI (reference sequence). Written as DNA, the CDR3 is TGTGCCAGCAGAGTCCCCGGGACTTACTTCGGGGAGCTGTTTTTT. Its protein product is CASRVPGTYFGELFF.

This rearrangement joins TRBV9 to TRBJ2-3; possible D gene TRBD2, 6 bases. V lost 3 bases to trimming and J lost 0 bases, with 20 bases between them. CDR3 length equals 18 residues. The germline V gene encodes CDR1 SGDLS and CDR2 YYNGEE. CDR3 in DNA: TGTGCCAGCAGCGCAACCCCTTCGGCGGGGACTAGCACAGATACGCAGTATTTT. As protein: CASSATPSAGTSTDTQYF. The variable domain in full, with the rest retrieved from reference TRBV9 and TRBJ2-3, is DSGVTQTPKHLITATGQRVTLRCSPRSGDLSVYWYQQSLDQGLQFLIQYYNGEERAKGNILERFSAQQFPDLHSELNLSSLELGDSALYFCASSATPSAGTSTDTQYFGPGTRLTVL.

CDR3 in amino acids: CASSEGRRSGRDTEAFF. The CDR3 DNA follows: TGTGCCAGCAGTGAGGGAAGGAGGAGTGGTCGGGACACTGAAGCTTTCTTT. The chain couples TRBV2 to TRBJ1-1; D is uncertain. Trimming took off 3 bases at V and 3 bases at J, with 20 bases between the two ends. Germline V gives CDR1 SNHLY, CDR2 FYNNEI. The CDR3 has 17 amino acids.

This chain connects TRBV19 to TRBJ1-1; TRBD1 matches at 9 bases. CDR3 length: 14 residues. V lost 6 bases and J lost 1; bases outside the gene matches: 3. Germline V lookup: CDR1 LNHDA, CDR2 SQIVND (reference sequence). This CDR3 is CASSKDRGNTEAFF. CDR3 DNA sequence: TGTGCCAGTAGCAAGGACAGGGGGAACACTGAAGCTTTCTTT.

The chain has TRBV6-6 and TRBJ2-3; 12 bases are a match to TRBD2. Looked up from germline, CDR1 is MNHNY and CDR2 is SVGAGI (reference sequence). The ends lost 6 bases at V and 4 bases at J; junction bases unmatched: 5. CDR3 length equals 15 residues. The DNA for the CDR3 is TGTGCCAGCAGCTACGGACTAGCGGGGTCAGATACGCAGTATTTT. It is translated as CASSYGLAGSDTQYF.

The chain links TRBV30 to TRBJ1-2; D ambiguous. The V end lost 1 base, the J end lost 4 bases, and 13 bases lay between the germline ends. CDR1 is GTSNPN, CDR2 SVGIG, per germline (reference sequence). The CDR3 runs to 14 residues. The CDR3 region is CAWSGQTGSYGYTF. CDR3 sequence (DNA): TGTGCCTGGAGTGGTCAGACGGGCAGCTATGGCTACACCTTC.

V is TRBV6-1 and J is TRBJ1-1; 9 bases align to TRBD1. V lost 7 bases to trimming and J lost 1 base; unmatched junction nucleotides: 10. CDR1 is MNHNS, CDR2 SASEGT, per germline. CDR3 length: 16 amino acids. In DNA form, the CDR3 reads TGTGCCAGCAATGAGGGACAGGGCATTACGAACACTGAAGCTTTCTTT. Its translation: CASNEGQGITNTEAFF.

This clone came up once. The chain recombines TRBV9 with TRBJ2-7, with a possible D match to TRBD1 (7 bases). Trimming took 0 bases from V and 3 from J, leaving 13 bases between them. This CDR3 has 15 residues. From germline, CDR1 is SGDLS and CDR2 YYNGEE. The chain's CDR3 is CASSVGQGGYYEQYF. The CDR3 DNA follows: TGTGCCAGCAGCGTAGGCCAGGGGGGTTACTACGAGCAGTACTTC.

This clone has just one count. The chain employs TRBV7-3 and TRBJ2-2; 9 nucleotides match TRBD2. The length of the CDR3 is 18 residues. Germline V gene sequence: CDR1 SGHTA, CDR2 FQGTGA. J lost 8 bases, V lost 0 bases, and 13 bases had no gene match. Written as DNA, the CDR3 is TGTGCCAGCAGCTTAACGTTTTCCGGGGGACTAGCTTCTGGGGAGCTGTTTTTT. Its translation: CASSLTFSGGLASGELFF.

This clone was detected only once. The chain has TRBV4-1 and TRBJ2-7, with D possibly being TRBD1 (5 bases). Germline V gives CDR1 MGHRA, CDR2 YSYEKL. Between the trimmed V and J ends, which lost 1 base and 4 bases, there was a span of 11 bases. The CDR3 has 14 residues. This chain's CDR3 is CASSQVAQGYEQYF. The CDR3 DNA reads TGCGCCAGCAGCCAAGTCGCCCAGGGTTACGAGCAGTACTTC.

The chain links TRBV10-3 to TRBJ2-7; 14 positions match TRBD2. The germline V gene encodes CDR1 ENHRY and CDR2 SYGVKD. Losses at the gene ends were 7 bases for V and 4 bases for J; bases not matched to a gene: 9. The CDR3 consists of 16 residues. CDR3 amino acids: CAITPTSGRAKYEQYF. The CDR3 DNA follows: TGTGCCATCACCCCGACTAGCGGGAGGGCCAAGTACGAGCAGTACTTC.

The gene calls are TRBV6-1 and TRBJ1-5; unclear D gene. This CDR3 has 13 amino acids. The V gene's germline CDR1 is MNHNS and CDR2 SASEGT. V lost 3 bases and J lost 5, with 8 bases in between. The CDR3 spells CASSEFYDQPQHF. DNA for the CDR3: TGTGCCAGCAGTGAGTTTTACGATCAGCCCCAGCATTTT.

The chain uses TRBV6-5 and TRBJ2-6; D gene ambiguous. In germline, CDR1 is MNHEY, CDR2 SVGAGI. Trimming left V 4 bases short and J 0 bases short, with 10 bases between. The length of the CDR3 is 16 residues. CDR3 loop: CASSSAGRSGANVLTF. The CDR3 region has the DNA TGTGCCAGCAGTTCCGCTGGTCGCTCTGGGGCCAACGTCCTGACTTTC.

The rearrangement joins TRBV30 to TRBJ1-6; 8 bases map to TRBD1. V dropped 5 bases and J dropped 0; count of bases not matched to a gene: 3. The CDR3 has 15 amino acids. Germline lookup yields CDR1 GTSNPN and CDR2 SVGIG (reference sequence). The CDR3 coding sequence is TGTGCCTGGGGCGGGACAGGCTCCTATAATTCACCCCTCCACTTT. It translates to CAWGGTGSYNSPLHF.

The chain couples TRBV11-3 to TRBJ2-1; D not certain. Germline CDR1 is SGHNT and CDR2 is YENEEA. Between the trimmed V and J ends, which lost 1 base and 9 bases, there was a span of 4 bases. This CDR3 comprises 11 residues. The CDR3 DNA reads as TGTGCCAGCAGCTTAGGGCGTGAGCAGTTCTTC. It translates to CASSLGREQFF. Looking up the rest from reference TRBV11-3 and TRBJ2-1 gives the full variable domain: EAGVVQSPRYKIIEKKQPVAFWCNPISGHNTLYWYLQNLGQGPELLIRYENEEAVDDSQLPKDRFSAERLKGVDSTLKIQPAELGDSAVYLCASSLGREQFFGPGTRLTVL.

The chain is built from TRBV11-2 and TRBJ2-5; 7 bases are a match to TRBD1. The CDR3 totals 13 residues. V lost 6 bases and J lost 5; bases outside the gene matches: 6. Germline V gene data show CDR1 as SGHAT and CDR2 as FQNNGV. The CDR3 sequence: CASSIQGSETQYF. CDR3 coding DNA: TGTGCCAGCAGTATACAGGGGTCGGAGACCCAGTACTTC.

About this clone: At the DNA level, this CDR3 is encoded by other sequences in the same sample as well. The CDR3 protein is CASSLETALYSPLHF. CDR3 DNA sequence: TGTGCCAGCAGCTTAGAGACAGCCCTATATTCACCCCTCCACTTT. This chain joins TRBV11-2 and TRBJ1-6, with D possibly TRBD1 on 5 matching bases. The V gene's germline CDR1 is SGHAT and CDR2 FQNNGV. Trimming shortened V by 0 bases and J by 8 bases, and 11 bases separated the two germline ends. This CDR3 is 15 amino acids long.

The chain uses TRBV6-1 and TRBJ1-5; D call uncertain. Germline CDR1 and CDR2: MNHNS and SASEGT. V was shortened by 6 bases and J by 2 bases, with 5 bases between the two germline ends. This CDR3 is built from 12 residues. The CDR3 spells CASRDGNQPQHF. In DNA, the CDR3 is TGTGCCAGCAGGGATGGCAATCAGCCCCAGCATTTT.

The CDR3 protein is CAWSSEAGRTDTQYF. DNA of the CDR3: TGTGCCTGGAGTAGTGAGGCGGGACGCACAGATACGCAGTATTTT. The chain uses TRBV30 and TRBJ2-3; perhaps TRBD2 as D (6 bases). The germline V gene has CDR1 GTSNPN and CDR2 SVGIG (reference sequence). The CDR3 runs to 15 residues. V was clipped by 2 bases and J by 1 base, with 13 bases between them.

This chain uses TRBV7-9 with TRBJ2-1; D is unclear. Deletions cut 5 bases from V and 5 bases from J, with 13 bases between. Per the germline V gene, CDR1 is SEHNR and CDR2 is FQNEAQ (reference sequence). This CDR3 has 14 residues. CDR3 loop: CASSPRADHNEQFF. The CDR3 DNA follows: TGTGCCAGCAGCCCCCGAGCCGATCACAATGAGCAGTTCTTC.